This T cell receptor beta chain was observed in a study of CXCR3-negative and CXCR3-positive naive CD8 T cells. Study-level points and caveats: The study found CXCR3 expression partially decreased after cryopreservation and ran most assays on fresh PBMCs. Naive cells with CXCR3 showed TRB CDR3s that were more hydrophobic than those in CXCR3-negative naive cells.

UMI-labeled 5' RACE TRB cDNA libraries were prepared from the cells. TCRdb reprocessed the 5' RACE reads, keeping one entry per CDR3 protein, no DNA. Its clone listing holds tens of thousands of distinct CDR3 sequences. To note about this clonotype: Its antigen is unidentified.

The CDR3 sequence is 13 residues long. Germline values: CDR1 SGHRS, CDR2 YFSETQ. The TCR originated in a human donor in good health. Some clones in this sample may be carry-over from other donors' samples. The genes are TRBV5-1 and TRBJ2-3. Material for sequencing was naive CXCR3+ CD8+ T cells from blood. Subset meaning: CD45RO-CCR7+CD27+CD95- naive CD8+ T cells expressing CXCR3 (TNR3+). Here the CDR3 reads CASSSDSTDTQYF.